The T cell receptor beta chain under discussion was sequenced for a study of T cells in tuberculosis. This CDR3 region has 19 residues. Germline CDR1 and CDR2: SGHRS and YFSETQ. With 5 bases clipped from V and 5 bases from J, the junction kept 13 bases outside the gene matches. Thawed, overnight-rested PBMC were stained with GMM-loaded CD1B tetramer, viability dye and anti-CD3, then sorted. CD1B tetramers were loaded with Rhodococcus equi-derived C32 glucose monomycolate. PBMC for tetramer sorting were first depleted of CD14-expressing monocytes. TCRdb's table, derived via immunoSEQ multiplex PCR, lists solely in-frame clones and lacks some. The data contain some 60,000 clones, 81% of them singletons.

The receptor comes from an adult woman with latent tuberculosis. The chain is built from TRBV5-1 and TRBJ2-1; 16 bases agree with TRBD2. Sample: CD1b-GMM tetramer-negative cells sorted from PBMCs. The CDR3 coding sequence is TGCGCCAGCAGATGGGTGGGGACTAGCGGGAGGGCCCTGGACAATGAGCAGTTCTTC. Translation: CASRWVGTSGRALDNEQFF.